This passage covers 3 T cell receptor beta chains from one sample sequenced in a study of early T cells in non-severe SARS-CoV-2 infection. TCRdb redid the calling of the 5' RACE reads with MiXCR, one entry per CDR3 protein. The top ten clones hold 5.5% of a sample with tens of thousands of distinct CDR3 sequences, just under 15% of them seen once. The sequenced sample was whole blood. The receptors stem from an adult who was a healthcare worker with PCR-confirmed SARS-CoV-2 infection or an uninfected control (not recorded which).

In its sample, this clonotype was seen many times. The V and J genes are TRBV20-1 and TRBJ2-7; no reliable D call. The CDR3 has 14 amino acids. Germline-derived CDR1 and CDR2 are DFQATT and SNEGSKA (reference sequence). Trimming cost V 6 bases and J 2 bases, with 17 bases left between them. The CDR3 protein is CSAVDRVTTYEQYF. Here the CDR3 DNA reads TGCAGTGCCGTAGACCGAGTAACAACCTACGAGCAGTACTTC.

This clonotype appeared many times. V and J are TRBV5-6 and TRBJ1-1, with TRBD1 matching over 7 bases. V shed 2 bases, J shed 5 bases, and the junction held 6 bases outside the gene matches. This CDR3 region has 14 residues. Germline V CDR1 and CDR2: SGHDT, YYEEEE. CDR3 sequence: CASSFRQGGTEAFF. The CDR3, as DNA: TGTGCCAGCAGCTTCCGACAGGGAGGAACTGAAGCTTTCTTT. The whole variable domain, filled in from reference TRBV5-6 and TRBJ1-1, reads DAGVTQSPTHLIKTRGQQVTLRCSPKSGHDTVSWYQQALGQGPQFIFQYYEEEERQRGNFPDRFSGHQFPNYSSELNVNALLLGDSALYLCASSFRQGGTEAFFGQGTRLTVV.

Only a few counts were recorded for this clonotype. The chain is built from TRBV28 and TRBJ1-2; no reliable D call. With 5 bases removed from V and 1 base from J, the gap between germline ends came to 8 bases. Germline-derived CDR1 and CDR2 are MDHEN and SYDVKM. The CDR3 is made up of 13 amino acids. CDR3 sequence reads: CASSPNLNYGYTF. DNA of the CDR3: TGTGCCAGCAGTCCGAACCTTAACTATGGCTACACCTTC.